This T cell receptor beta chain was identified during a study of blood T cells in healthy people across ages. Only a few counts were recorded for this clonotype. Its matching antigen is unknown. Findings and caveats of the study: Naive T cell percentage and TCR beta diversity correlated strongly. The donors' CMV status was not determined, possibly confounding changes in expanded clonotypes.

Combining a sample-barcoded 5' primer with a J-beta primer mix, a second PCR ran for about 7 to 12 cycles. Each TCR beta cDNA got a 12-nucleotide random molecular identifier. TCRdb called the 5' RACE reads again in MiXCR, with one record for every CDR3 protein. The repertoire holds 1.5 million to 2 million distinct CDR3 sequences, with approximately 28% as singletons. The CDR3 is made up of 12 amino acids. Trimming took 6 bases from V and 11 from J, leaving 16 bases between them. The chain has TRBV12-3 or TRBV12-4 and TRBJ1-1; no reliable D call. The material sequenced was blood. This clonotype was sampled from a woman in her twenties or thirties in good health. CDR3: CASRYREMAAFF. CDR3 coding DNA: TGTGCCAGCAGATATAGGGAGATGGCGGCTTTCTTT.